This TCR beta chain was identified in a study of EBV T-cell therapy then PD-1 blockade in nasopharyngeal carcinoma. With regard to this clone: Its antigen remains unknown. The junction differs from germline at one of its ends, possibly a read error.

Treatment in this sample: AdE1-LMPpoly-expanded autologous EBV-specific T-cell therapy followed by anti-PD-1 nivolumab. CDR3 length: 13 residues. Germline CDR1 and CDR2: MNHEY and SMNVEV (reference sequence). Clones were sequenced by immunoSEQ multiplex PCR, and TCRdb holds only the in-frame ones, with some missing. The table records tens of thousands of clones, 82% of them present only once. The receptor was derived from a man aged 40-49 years with nasopharyngeal carcinoma. The chain uses TRBV27 and TRBJ2-3, with no clear D. The input for sequencing was CD8+ T cells from blood, taken at day -245 from a patient whose treatment included autologous EBV-specific T cells and nivolumab. The CDR3 DNA reads as TGTGCCAGCAGGTTATCCCTCACGGATACGCAGTATTTT. This gives the protein CASRLSLTDTQYF.